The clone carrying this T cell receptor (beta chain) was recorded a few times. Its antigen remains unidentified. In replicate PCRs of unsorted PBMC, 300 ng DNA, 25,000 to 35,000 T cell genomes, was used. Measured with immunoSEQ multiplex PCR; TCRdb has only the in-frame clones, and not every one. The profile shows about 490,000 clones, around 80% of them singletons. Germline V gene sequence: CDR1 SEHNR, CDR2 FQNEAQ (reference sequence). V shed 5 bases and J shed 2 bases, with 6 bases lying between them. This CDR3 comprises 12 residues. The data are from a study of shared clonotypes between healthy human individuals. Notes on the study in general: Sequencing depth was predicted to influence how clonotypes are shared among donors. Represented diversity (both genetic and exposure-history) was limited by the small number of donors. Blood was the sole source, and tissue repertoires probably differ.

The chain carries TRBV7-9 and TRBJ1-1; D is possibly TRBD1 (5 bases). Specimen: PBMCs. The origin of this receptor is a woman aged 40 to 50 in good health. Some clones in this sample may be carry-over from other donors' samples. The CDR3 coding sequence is TGTGCCAGCAGCCGGGACAACACTGAAGCTTTCTTT. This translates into CASSRDNTEAFF. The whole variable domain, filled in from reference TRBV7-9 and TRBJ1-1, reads DTGVSQNPRHKITKRGQNVTFRCDPISEHNRLYWYRQTLGQGPEFLTYFQNEAQLEKSRLLSDRFSAERPKGSFSTLEIQRTEQGDSAMYLCASSRDNTEAFFGQGTRLTVV.